The 12 T cell receptor beta chains below come from one sample, sequenced in a study of metastatic and nonmetastatic thyroid tumors. MiXCR reprocessed the PCR reads for TCRdb. The table has roughly 40,000 clones, 16% seen once. There were no patients who had received any treatment before thyroid surgery. The specimen sequenced was blood. The origin of the receptors is a female donor with papillary thyroid cancer or a benign thyroid nodule (not recorded which). Some clones in this sample may be carry-over from other donors' samples.

This clone was seen at least ten times. This rearrangement joins TRBV9 to TRBJ2-5; 9 bases are a match to TRBD2. This CDR3 spans 15 amino acids. V dropped 0 bases and J dropped 5; count of bases not matched to a gene: 5. Germline assignment: CDR1 SGDLS and CDR2 YYNGEE. For the CDR3, the DNA is TGTGCCAGCAGCGTAGCTGGACTAGCGCGGGAGACCCAGTACTTC. As protein: CASSVAGLARETQYF. Full variable domain (missing parts from reference TRBV9 and TRBJ2-5): DSGVTQTPKHLITATGQRVTLRCSPRSGDLSVYWYQQSLDQGLQFLIQYYNGEERAKGNILERFSAQQFPDLHSELNLSSLELGDSALYFCASSVAGLARETQYFGPGTRLLVL.

This clone came up a few times. This chain connects TRBV6-2 or TRBV6-3 to TRBJ2-7; no definite D call. Germline V gene sequence: CDR1 MNHEY, CDR2 SVGEGT. V lost 4 bases and J lost 3, with 13 bases in between. The CDR3 is 14 amino acids. DNA for the CDR3: TGTGCCAGCAGTTCGCCGGGCCTAGTCTACGAGCAGTACGTC. It specifies CASSSPGLVYEQYV.

This clone has ten or more counts. The chain recombines TRBV19 with TRBJ2-3; D unresolved. The CDR3 covers 14 residues. V lost 9 bases, J lost 0 bases, and 13 bases lay in between. Germline V gene lookup returns CDR1 LNHDA and CDR2 SQIVND (reference sequence). The CDR3 is CASSDTLSTDTQYF. The CDR3 nucleotides are TGTGCCAGCTCAGACACCCTGAGCACAGATACGCAGTATTTT.

This clone was counted at least ten times. The rearrangement links TRBV7-3 to TRBJ2-7, with D maybe TRBD1 (5 bases). Germline CDR1 SGHTA, CDR2 FQGTGA. Trimming shortened V by 5 bases and J by 3 bases, and 14 bases separated the two germline ends. This CDR3 region has 14 residues. The CDR3 DNA reads as TGTGCCAGCAGCCCGACACACAGGAGCTACGAGCAGTACTTC. Protein: CASSPTHRSYEQYF.

At least ten counts were recorded for this clone. The chain carries TRBV20-1 and TRBJ1-3; 9 positions match TRBD1. From germline, CDR1 is DFQATT and CDR2 SNEGSKA (reference sequence). V shed 6 bases and J 11 bases; nucleotides not matched to a gene: 8. The CDR3 contains 12 residues. DNA of the CDR3: TGCAGTGCCAAGGGACAGGGTGAGGCCATATATTTT. Amino acid sequence: CSAKGQGEAIYF.

This sequence joins TRBV28 and TRBJ1-2; D gene uncertain. Trimming removed 3 bases at V and 3 bases at J, with 5 bases between. Germline CDR1 is MDHEN and CDR2 is SYDVKM. The CDR3 runs to 12 residues. The chain's CDR3 is CASSFRDYGYTF. The CDR3 DNA follows: TGTGCCAGCAGTTTTAGGGACTATGGCTACACCTTC.

The chain joins TRBV28 to TRBJ1-2; perhaps TRBD1 as D (5 bases). The CDR3 consists of 12 residues. Germline CDR1 reads MDHEN; CDR2 reads SYDVKM. Trimming removed 10 bases from V and 9 bases from J, with 18 bases in between. Written as DNA, the CDR3 is TGTGCCACCCAGGGACCGTCCTTGAGCTACACCTTC. This translates into CATQGPSLSYTF.

Comment on this clone: The junction differs from germline at one of its ends, possibly a read error. The rearrangement uses TRBV6-4 and TRBJ1-6; 7 bases agree with TRBD1. The germline V gene has CDR1 MRHNA and CDR2 SNTAGT. The CDR3 runs 14 residues. CDR3 in DNA: TGTGCCAGCAGACGCGACAGGGATCATTCACCCTTCCACTTC. This encodes CASRRDRDHSPFHF.

This clone was recorded many times. J is TRBJ2-1 and V is TRBV4-2; D tentatively fits TRBD1 or TRBD2 (5 bases each). This CDR3 is built from 14 residues. Per germline, CDR1 LGHNA and CDR2 YNFKEQ. V lost 4 bases and J 0 bases, leaving 7 bases between the germline ends. CDR3 residues: CASSRGFSYNEQFF. CDR3 nucleotide sequence: TGTGCCAGCAGCCGGGGGTTCTCCTACAATGAGCAGTTCTTC.

Judged by abundance, this clone is medium-sized. The V gene is TRBV6-2 or TRBV6-3, the J gene TRBJ1-4, with 7 bases lining up with TRBD1. Germline CDR1 is MNHEY and CDR2 is SVGEGT. The CDR3 is made up of 14 amino acids. J gave up 8 bases and V 6 bases, and 9 bases lay outside the gene matches. The CDR3 nucleotides are TGTGCCAGCAGCCGACAGGGAGGTCGGGAAAAACTGTTTTTT. Protein: CASSRQGGREKLFF.

This clone was seen ten or more times. The sample carries other DNA sequences with the same CDR3. The J gene is TRBJ1-1, the V gene TRBV7-3; D uncertain. V dropped 1 base and J dropped 1 base, with 7 bases sitting between them. CDR3 length: 14 amino acids. Germline assignment: CDR1 SGHTA and CDR2 FQGTGA. Here the CDR3 reads CASSLKQKNTEAFF. CDR3 nucleotides: TGTGCCAGCAGCTTAAAACAGAAGAACACTGAAGCTTTCTTT. Combining the CDR3 with reference TRBV7-3 and TRBJ1-1 gives the whole variable domain GAGVSQTPSNKVTEKGKYVELRCDPISGHTALYWYRQSLGQGPEFLIYFQGTGAADDSGLPNDRFFAVRPEGSVSTLKIQRTERGDSAVYLCASSLKQKNTEAFFGQGTRLTVV.

The sample holds many counts of this clone. This chain connects TRBV25-1 to TRBJ2-7; 8 nucleotides match TRBD1. The CDR3 is 16 amino acids. The germline gives CDR1 MGHDK, CDR2 SYGVNS. The trim removed 2 bases at V and 2 bases at J, leaving 8 bases unmatched. The CDR3 sequence is CASSEPGQVHPYEQYF. As DNA, the CDR3 is TGTGCCAGCAGTGAACCGGGACAGGTGCATCCCTACGAGCAGTACTTC.